This T cell receptor (beta chain) came from a study of blood T cell repertoires in COVID-19. Study details: Italy, Spain and the United States were the sources of the convalescent and acute COVID-19 samples. Nucleic acid was either cDNA or gDNA, and it came from T cells, B-cell-depleted T cells, or PBMCs.

Trimming pared 2 bases from V and 2 bases from J, leaving 13 bases between. CDR3 length equals 15 residues. Germline V gives CDR1 MNHEY, CDR2 SVGEGT. This clone has more than one count but fewer than ten. In the original processing: Amplified reference gene primers provided the basis for estimating nucleated cell counts. Sequencing used immunoSEQ multiplex PCR; TCRdb keeps in-frame clones, though not all of them. The DNA was the basis for D and trimming; V, J and clone size are from that table. The repertoire holds around 250,000 clones, with almost 85% as singletons. The V call is TRBV6-2 or TRBV6-3, the J call TRBJ2-7; perhaps TRBD1 as D (7 bases). This TCR derives from a man aged 45-60 years with active or convalescent COVID-19. Sequencing used peripheral blood. The CDR3 protein is CASSYGGTDPYEQYF. CDR3 DNA: TGTGCCAGCAGTTACGGCGGGACAGATCCCTACGAGCAGTACTTC.